A few counts support the clone carrying this T cell receptor beta chain. Antigen specificity is unknown. Isolated RNA was reverse transcribed into cDNA used as the sequencing template. Assay used: immunoSEQ multiplex PCR; TCRdb lists only in-frame clones, some missing. The profile shows around 97,000 clones, over 75% of them singletons. Treatment of the sample: oral pan-JAK inhibitor, 5-10 mg twice daily. Those with alopecia areata gave lesional scalp punch biopsies and peripheral blood. This specimen belongs to a study of CD8+ T cells in alopecia areata. Points from the study as a whole: Tofacitinib did not eliminate many expanded lesional clones from scalp or blood.

Looked up from germline, CDR1 is SQVTM and CDR2 is ANQGSEA. This CDR3 contains 13 residues. Trimming at V came to 6 bases and at J to 4 bases, leaving 8 bases not matched to a gene. The chain has TRBV29-1 and TRBJ2-7; TRBD1 agrees at 8 bases. This clonotype was obtained from a human donor with alopecia areata. The sequenced sample was CD8+ T cells sorted from blood, obtained at approximately week 34, from a patient treated with tofacitinib. The CDR3 DNA follows: TGCAGCGTCGGACGGGGACAGGAGTACGAGCAGTACTTC. This encodes CSVGRGQEYEQYF.